This TCR beta chain is from a study of human T cells and chemical hapten exposure. The wider study: Alopecia areata, totalis or universalis affected patients who were mostly female. Per-sample TCR yields varied mainly from small pooled library volume differences. Overall study findings and caveats: Large CDR3 similarity clusters arose significantly more often from expanded TCRs than from controls. There was alopecia in the donors, so their immune response may differ from that of healthy people.

The time point was: pre-sensitization, week 0. Treatment of the sample: therapeutic diphenylcyclopropenone sensitization with weekly scalp DPC. The germline gives CDR1 LNHDA, CDR2 SQIVND (reference sequence). The junction had 10 bases not matched to a gene; V was cut back by 3 bases and J by 8 bases. This CDR3 has 15 residues. MiXCR, run by TCRdb on the RACE reads, gives a single entry per CDR3 protein. This repertoire shows some 98,000 distinct CDR3 sequences, 11% found once; its top ten account for about 3.1%. About this clonotype itself: Its specificity is unknown.

This chain links TRBV19 with TRBJ2-1; 7 bases align to TRBD1. Sequencing used whole blood, obtained in connection with sensitization to the hapten diphenylcyclopropenone (DPC). The TCR was taken from a woman aged 60-75 years with alopecia areata. Some clones in this sample may be carry-over from other donors' samples. As DNA, the CDR3 is TGTGCCAGTAGTATGTGGTCAGGGGGAGTTCATGAGCAGTTCTTC. Amino acids: CASSMWSGGVHEQFF.